This TCR beta chain was documented in a study of T-cell memory formation after mild COVID-19. Whole-study results and caveats: Contracting clones, day 15 to 85, had balanced CD4/CD8, and later expanders favored CD4+.

One entry per CDR3 protein results from TCRdb running MiXCR on the 5' RACE reads. The top ten hold about 7.5% of the sample, which has some 600,000 distinct CDR3 sequences, roughly 17% seen once. On this clonotype: The antigen is not known.

The length of the CDR3 is 15 residues. The germline gives CDR1 SQVTM, CDR2 ANQGSEA. Germline trimming cut 2 bases from V and 1 base from J; bases unmatched to any gene: 2. The sample taken for sequencing was PBMCs or a T cell subset sorted from them (not recorded which). The rearrangement uses TRBV29-1 and TRBJ2-5; 12 bases are a match to TRBD2. The sequence was obtained from an adult woman who had mild COVID-19 (a few samples of this study predate the infection). Cell type and time point are not known. The CDR3 here is CSVELAGGFQETQYF. CDR3 nucleotide sequence: TGCAGCGTTGAACTAGCGGGGGGGTTCCAAGAGACCCAGTACTTC. The full variable domain, its missing parts supplied by reference TRBV29-1 and TRBJ2-5, is SAVISQKPSRDICQRGTSLTIQCQVDSQVTMMFWYRQQPGQSLTLIATANQGSEATYESGFVIDKFPISRPNLTFSTLTVSNMSPEDSSIYLCSVELAGGFQETQYFGPGTRLLVL.